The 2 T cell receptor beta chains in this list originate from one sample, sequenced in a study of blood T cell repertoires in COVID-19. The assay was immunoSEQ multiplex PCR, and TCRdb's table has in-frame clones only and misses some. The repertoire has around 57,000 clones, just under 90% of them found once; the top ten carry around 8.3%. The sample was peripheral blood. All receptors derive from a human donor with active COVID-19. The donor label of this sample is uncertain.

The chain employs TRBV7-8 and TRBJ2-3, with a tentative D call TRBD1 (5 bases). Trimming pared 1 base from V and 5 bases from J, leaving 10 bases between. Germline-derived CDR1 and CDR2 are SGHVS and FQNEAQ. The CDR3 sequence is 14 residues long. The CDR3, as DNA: TGTGCCAGCAGCTTAGGAGCAGGGCGAGATACGCAGTATTTT. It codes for CASSLGAGRDTQYF.

The CDR3 DNA is TGTGCCAGCACGGTAGCGGGAGGGAGCACAGATACGCAGTATTTT. It yields the protein CASTVAGGSTDTQYF. The chain carries TRBV2 and TRBJ2-3, with TRBD2 matching over 11 bases. From germline, CDR1 is SNHLY and CDR2 FYNNEI. The junction had 3 bases not matched to a gene; V was cut back by 7 bases and J by 0 bases. CDR3 size: 15 residues.